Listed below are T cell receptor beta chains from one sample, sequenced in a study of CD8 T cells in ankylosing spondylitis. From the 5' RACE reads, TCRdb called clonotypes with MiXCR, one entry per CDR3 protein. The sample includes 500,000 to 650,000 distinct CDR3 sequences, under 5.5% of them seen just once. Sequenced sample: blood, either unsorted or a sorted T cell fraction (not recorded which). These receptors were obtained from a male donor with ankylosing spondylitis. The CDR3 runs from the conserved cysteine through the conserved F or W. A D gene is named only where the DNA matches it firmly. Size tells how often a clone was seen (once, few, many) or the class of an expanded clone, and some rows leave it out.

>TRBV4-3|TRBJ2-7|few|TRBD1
CASSHTAFKGATYEQYF
TGCGCCAGCAGCCATACAGCTTTTAAGGGGGCAACGTACGAGCAGTACTTC
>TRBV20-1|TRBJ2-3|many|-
CSARDAYRLSTDTQYF
TGCAGTGCTAGAGATGCATACAGGCTAAGCACAGATACGCAGTATTTT
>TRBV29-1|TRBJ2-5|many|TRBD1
CSAYRGAGETQYF
TGCAGCGCTTACAGGGGCGCCGGGGAGACCCAGTACTTC
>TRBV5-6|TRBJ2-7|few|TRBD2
CASSLGWGGSYEQYF
TGTGCCAGCAGCTTGGGGTGGGGGGGATCCTACGAGCAGTACTTC
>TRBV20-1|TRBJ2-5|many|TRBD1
CSAPTGTGIQETQYF
TGCAGTGCCCCGACCGGGACAGGCATCCAAGAGACCCAGTACTTC
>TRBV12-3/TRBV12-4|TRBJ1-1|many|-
CASSLALTVPEAFF
TGTGCCAGCAGTTTAGCGCTGACAGTCCCTGAAGCTTTCTTT
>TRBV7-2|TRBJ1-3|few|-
CASSSGWTGNTIYF
TGTGCCAGCAGCTCAGGGTGGACAGGAAACACCATATATTTT
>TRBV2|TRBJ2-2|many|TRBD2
CASSEAYPRLAGLSRELFF
TGTGCCAGCAGTGAAGCTTACCCCCGACTAGCGGGACTTAGCCGGGAGCTGTTTTTT
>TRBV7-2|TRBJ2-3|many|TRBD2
CASSLGASGRIPDTQYF
TGTGCCAGCAGTCTAGGGGCTAGCGGGAGGATTCCAGATACGCAGTATTTT
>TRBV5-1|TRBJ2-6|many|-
CASSLLGGLSSGANVLTF
TGCGCCAGCAGCTTGTTGGGGGGCTTGAGCTCTGGGGCCAACGTCCTGACTTTC
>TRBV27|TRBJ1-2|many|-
CASSLYPRNYGYTF
TGTGCCAGCAGCCTTTATCCGAGGAACTATGGCTACACCTTC
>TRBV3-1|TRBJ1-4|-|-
CASSQEVPWTGDEKLFF
TGTGCCAGCAGCCAGGAGGTGCCCTGGACGGGTGATGAAAAACTGTTTTTT
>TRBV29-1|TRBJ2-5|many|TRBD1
CSVDRYQETQYF
TGCAGCGTGGACAGGTACCAAGAGACCCAGTACTTC
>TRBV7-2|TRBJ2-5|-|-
CASSFLEGTDQYF
TGTGCCAGCAGCTTTCTGGAGGGAACGGACCAGTACTTC
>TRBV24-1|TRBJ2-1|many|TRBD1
CATSDLTGTGGYNEQFF
TGTGCCACCAGTGATTTGACCGGGACAGGAGGATACAATGAGCAGTTCTTC
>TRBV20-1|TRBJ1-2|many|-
CSALRNYGYTF
TGCAGTGCTCTAAGAAACTATGGCTACACCTTC
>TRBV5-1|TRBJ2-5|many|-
CASSLVGHGIGETQYF
TGCGCCAGCAGCTTGGTGGGACACGGCATAGGGGAGACCCAGTACTTC
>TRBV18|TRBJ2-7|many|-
CASSTGMSYEQYF
TGTGCCAGCTCAACCGGGATGTCCTACGAGCAGTACTTC
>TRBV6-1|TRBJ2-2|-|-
CAGTGTPGTGELFF
TGTGCCGGCACAGGGACCCCCGGTACCGGGGAGCTGTTTTTT
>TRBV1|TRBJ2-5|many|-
CTSSQDPSLAGGLETQYF
TGCACCAGCAGCCAAGATCCCTCACTAGCGGGAGGGTTAGAGACCCAGTACTTC
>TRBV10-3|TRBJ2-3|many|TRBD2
CAISDFSGGPTDTQYF
TGTGCCATCAGTGATTTTAGCGGGGGTCCCACAGATACGCAGTATTTT
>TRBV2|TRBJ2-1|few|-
CASTRYNEQFF
TGTGCCAGCACGCGATACAATGAGCAGTTCTTC
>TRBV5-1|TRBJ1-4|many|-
CASSLESGANEKLFF
TGCGCCAGCAGCTTGGAGTCAGGGGCTAATGAAAAACTGTTTTTT
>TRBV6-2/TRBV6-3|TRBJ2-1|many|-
CASSFRGPRYNEQFF
TGTGCCAGCAGCTTCAGGGGACCCCGATACAATGAGCAGTTCTTC
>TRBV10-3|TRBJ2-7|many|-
CAISLGFPYEQYF
TGTGCCATCTCCTTGGGGTTCCCCTACGAGCAGTACTTC
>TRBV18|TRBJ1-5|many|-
CASSPSQSQPQHF
TGTGCCAGCTCCCCCTCACAGAGTCAGCCCCAGCATTTT
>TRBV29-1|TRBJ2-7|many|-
CSSRTESYEQYF
TGCAGCTCACGGACGGAGTCCTACGAGCAGTACTTC
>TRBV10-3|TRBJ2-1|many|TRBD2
CAISERPREAGGPSEQFF
TGTGCCATCAGTGAGAGACCCAGAGAAGCGGGGGGGCCCAGTGAGCAGTTCTTC
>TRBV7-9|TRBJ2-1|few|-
CASSAKGGTEDNEQFF
TGTGCCAGCAGCGCCAAGGGCGGGACAGAGGACAATGAGCAGTTCTTC
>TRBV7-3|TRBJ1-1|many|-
CASSLEGTGTEAFF
TGTGCCAGCAGCTTAGAGGGGACGGGCACTGAAGCTTTCTTT
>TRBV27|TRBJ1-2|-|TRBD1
CASRQGWDYGYTF
TGTGCCAGCAGACAGGGGTGGGACTATGGCTACACCTTC
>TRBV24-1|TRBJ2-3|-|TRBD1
CATSDSGTGSADTQYF
TGTGCCACCAGTGATTCGGGGACAGGGAGTGCAGATACGCAGTATTTT
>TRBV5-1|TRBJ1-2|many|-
CASSLQGFNYGYTF
TGCGCCAGCAGCTTACAGGGATTTAACTATGGCTACACCTTC
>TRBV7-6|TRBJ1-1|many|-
CASSSGGGPRAEAFF
TGTGCCAGCAGCTCGGGGGGGGGACCACGGGCTGAAGCTTTCTTT
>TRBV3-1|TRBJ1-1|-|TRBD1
CASSHQDRGQNTEAFF
TGTGCCAGCAGCCACCAGGACAGGGGACAAAACACTGAAGCTTTCTTT
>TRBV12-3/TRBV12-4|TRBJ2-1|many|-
CASSFSPPGFSYNEQFF
TGTGCCAGCAGTTTTTCCCCTCCGGGGTTCTCCTACAATGAGCAGTTCTTC
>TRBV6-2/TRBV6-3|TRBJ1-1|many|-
CASGRRTEAFF
TGTGCCAGCGGCCGCCGAACTGAAGCTTTCTTT
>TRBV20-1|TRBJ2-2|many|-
CSARKGLANTGELFF
TGCAGTGCTAGAAAAGGGTTAGCGAACACCGGGGAGCTGTTTTTT
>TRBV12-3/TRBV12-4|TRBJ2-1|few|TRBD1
CASSFGQGIGNEQFF
TGTGCCAGCAGTTTCGGACAGGGGATCGGCAATGAGCAGTTCTTC
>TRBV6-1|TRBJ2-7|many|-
CARGGRAGAYEQYF
TGTGCCAGAGGGGGAAGGGCGGGGGCCTACGAGCAGTACTTC
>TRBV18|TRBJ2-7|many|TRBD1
CASSPGDRGMPYEQYF
TGTGCCAGCTCACCAGGGGACAGGGGGATGCCCTACGAGCAGTACTTC
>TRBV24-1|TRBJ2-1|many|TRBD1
CATSDPGTGAKNEQFF
TGTGCCACCAGTGACCCCGGGACAGGGGCGAAGAATGAGCAGTTCTTC
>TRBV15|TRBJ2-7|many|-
CATSRESPGLYYEQYF
TGTGCCACCAGCAGAGAAAGCCCGGGACTTTACTACGAGCAGTACTTC
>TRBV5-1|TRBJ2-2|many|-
CASSADVYTGELFF
TGCGCCAGCAGCGCAGACGTATACACCGGGGAGCTGTTTTTT
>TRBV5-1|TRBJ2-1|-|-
CASSEGRGAYNEQFF
TGCGCCAGCAGCGAGGGCCGGGGAGCCTACAATGAGCAGTTCTTC
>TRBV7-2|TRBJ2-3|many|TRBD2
CASTLPSGTTDTQYF
TGTGCCAGCACCCTACCCAGCGGGACCACAGATACGCAGTATTTT
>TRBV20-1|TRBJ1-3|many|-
CSARGRYSGNTIYF
TGCAGTGCTAGGGGACGTTACTCTGGAAACACCATATATTTT
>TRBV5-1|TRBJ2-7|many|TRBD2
CASSPTTGGLSYEQYF
TGCGCCAGCAGCCCCACCACGGGAGGACTCTCCTACGAGCAGTACTTC
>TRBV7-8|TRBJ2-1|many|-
CASSLGAGNIDEQFF
TGTGCCAGCAGCTTAGGGGCGGGAAATATCGATGAGCAGTTCTTC
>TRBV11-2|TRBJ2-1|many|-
CAIGGGGSYNEQFF
TGTGCCATTGGTGGGGGTGGTTCCTACAATGAGCAGTTCTTC
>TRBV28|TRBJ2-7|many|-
CASRRQVGSYEQYF
TGTGCCAGCAGACGGCAAGTGGGCTCCTACGAGCAGTACTTC
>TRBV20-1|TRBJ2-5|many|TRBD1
CSATGTGGRETQYF
TGCAGTGCGACCGGGACAGGGGGGCGGGAGACCCAGTACTTC
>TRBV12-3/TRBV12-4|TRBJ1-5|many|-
CASSFSEGGQPQHF
TGTGCCAGCAGTTTTTCGGAGGGAGGTCAGCCCCAGCATTTT
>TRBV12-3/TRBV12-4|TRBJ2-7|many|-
CASSFGLSYEQYF
TGTGCCAGCAGTTTCGGTCTGAGCTACGAGCAGTACTTC